The 14 T cell receptor beta chains below all came from one sample that was sequenced in a study of Graves' ophthalmopathy and Graves' hyperthyroidism. Beta-chain TCR CDR3 regions were amplified from RNA transcripts. The workflow started with a first-round RT-PCR run with HTBI primers and then moved on to a second-round multiplex PCR. TCRdb reprocessed the multiplex PCR reads with MiXCR, giving one entry per CDR3 protein. The sample includes around 1.1 million distinct CDR3 sequences, approximately 35% of them seen just once. The material sequenced was peripheral blood or thyroid tissue (not recorded which). The receptors were sampled from an adult man with Graves' hyperthyroidism.

This clonotype was counted a single time. A much larger clonotype is one base distant, so this may be a read error. J is TRBJ1-1 and V is TRBV19; D is undetermined. Looked up from germline, CDR1 is LNHDA and CDR2 is SQIVND (reference sequence). This CDR3 has 13 amino acids. The CDR3 loop reads CTSSRDTNTEAFF. As DNA, the CDR3 is TGTACCAGTAGTCGAGACACGAACACTGAAGCTTTCTTT.

This clonotype was counted many times. This chain joins TRBV9 and TRBJ2-7; D possibly uses TRBD1 or TRBD2 (5 bases each). V lost 4 bases and J 3 bases, leaving 14 bases between the germline ends. CDR1 SGDLS and CDR2 YYNGEE come from the germline V gene. This CDR3 spans 14 amino acids. This CDR3 reads CASSSTGTNYEQYF. CDR3 nucleotide sequence: TGTGCCAGCAGCTCCACCGGGACCAACTACGAGCAGTACTTC.

This clonotype was found many times. The CDR3 DNA reads as TGTGCCAGTAAAGTTTCCGGGACAGGGGGCTGGGAGCAGTACTTC. Translating gives CASKVSGTGGWEQYF. V usage is TRBV10-3 and J usage is TRBJ2-7; TRBD1 matches at 12 bases. The CDR3 spans 15 residues. J gave up 7 bases and V 10 bases, and 14 bases lay outside the gene matches. Germline assignment: CDR1 ENHRY and CDR2 SYGVKD.

This clonotype appeared a few times. This sequence joins TRBV4-2 and TRBJ2-2; 7 nucleotides match TRBD1. Trimming at V came to 4 bases and at J to 4 bases, leaving 9 bases not matched to a gene. The germline V gene has CDR1 LGHNA and CDR2 YNFKEQ. The CDR3 spans 16 residues. The CDR3: CASSREGQTITGELFF. CDR3 sequence (DNA): TGTGCCAGCAGCCGAGAGGGACAGACGATCACCGGGGAGCTGTTTTTT.

This clonotype has a handful of counts. The chain links TRBV5-6 to TRBJ2-7, with D possibly matching TRBD1 (6 bases). The germline V gene encodes CDR1 SGHDT and CDR2 YYEEEE. The CDR3 extends over 14 amino acids. Trimming stripped 4 bases from V and 2 bases from J, with 13 bases between. CDR3 region: CASSRQAQAYEQYF. The DNA for the CDR3 is TGTGCCAGCAGCCGACAGGCACAAGCCTACGAGCAGTACTTC.

The chain recombines TRBV10-3 with TRBJ1-5; the match to TRBD1 covers 12 bases. V dropped 7 bases and J dropped 6; count of bases not matched to a gene: 19. Germline V gene lookup returns CDR1 ENHRY and CDR2 SYGVKD. This CDR3 is 19 amino acids long. In DNA form, the CDR3 reads TGTGCCATCAAGACAGCCCCTGATGGGGACAGGGGGCATCGTCAGCCCCAGCATTTT. Translation: CAIKTAPDGDRGHRQPQHF.

For this clonotype: The junction differs from germline at one of its ends, possibly a read error. The DNA of the CDR3 is TGTGCCAGCAGCTCCGGACAGGCTGAGGGTGAAAAACTGTTTTTT. Translating it yields CASSSGQAEGEKLFF. The chain employs TRBV5-1 and TRBJ1-4; TRBD1 aligns across 7 bases. The germline V gene has CDR1 SGHRS and CDR2 YFSETQ. CDR3 size: 15 residues.

The sample holds a few counts of this clonotype. The genes are TRBV7-3 and TRBJ2-2; D gene uncertain. The CDR3 contains 13 residues. V was cut by 4 bases and J by 7 bases, with 10 bases left in between. Germline V CDR1 and CDR2: SGHTA, FQGTGA. The CDR3 bases are TGTGCCAGCAGCTCACTGAGGAGCGGGGAGCTGTTTTTT. Its protein is CASSSLRSGELFF.

Of note for this clonotype: Just one base apart from a much larger clone, this may be a read error. V gene TRBV6-5 combines with J gene TRBJ1-2; 8 nucleotides agree with TRBD1. The CDR3 spans 14 residues. The germline V gene has CDR1 MNHEY and CDR2 SVGAGI. CDR3 DNA sequence: TGTGCCGGCAGTTACTCAGACAGGGGATATGGCTACACCTTC. It is translated as CAGSYSDRGYGYTF.

The gene calls are TRBV7-2 and TRBJ1-5; 7 bases are shared with TRBD2. The J call may not be correct, given that the DNA end is closer to TRBJ2-3. This CDR3 comprises 15 residues. CDR1 is SGHTA and CDR2 is FQGNSA in the germline V gene. This CDR3 is CASSLGAGVGDTQYF. The CDR3 region has the DNA TGTGCCAGCAGCTTAGGGGCGGGAGTGGGTGATACGCAGTATTTT.

The V call is TRBV13, the J call TRBJ1-1, with 7 bases identical to TRBD1. Trimming took 4 bases from V and 3 from J; bases not matched to a gene: 8. Germline CDR1 reads PRHDT; CDR2 reads FYEKMQ (reference sequence). This CDR3 region has 15 residues. The CDR3 reads CASSSRTGWDTEAFF. The CDR3 DNA sequence: TGTGCCAGCAGCTCTCGGACAGGTTGGGACACTGAAGCTTTCTTT. The whole variable domain, remainder taken from reference TRBV13 and TRBJ1-1, is AAGVIQSPRHLIKEKRETATLKCYPIPRHDTVYWYQQGPGQDPQFLISFYEKMQSDKGSIPDRFSAQQFSDYHSELNMSSLELGDSALYFCASSSRTGWDTEAFFGQGTRLTVV.

On this clonotype: One junction end does not reproduce the germline sequence, and a read error may be involved. This chain joins TRBV7-3 and TRBJ2-5, with TRBD2 identical over 11 bases. The CDR3 has 17 residues. CDR1 and CDR2 (germline): SGHTA, FQGTGA. CDR3 in DNA: TGCGCCAGCAGCCAAGATGAGGTAGCGGGGGGGCGAGAGACCCAGTACTTC. Its translation: CASSQDEVAGGRETQYF.

This clonotype was observed a few times. The J gene is TRBJ1-2, the V gene TRBV10-3, with D hard to call. From germline, CDR1 is ENHRY and CDR2 SYGVKD. With 11 bases removed from V and 2 bases from J, the gap between germline ends came to 18 bases. The CDR3 loop spans 14 amino acids. The CDR3 protein is CAVTRGLINYGYTF. CDR3 in DNA: TGTGCCGTCACGAGAGGGTTAATCAACTATGGCTACACCTTC.

This clonotype was seen repeatedly, ten times or more. V and J are TRBV7-6 and TRBJ2-6; D is unclear. CDR3 length: 16 residues. CDR1 is SGHVS, CDR2 FNYEAQ, per germline. Trimming stripped 3 bases from V and 1 base from J, with 10 bases between. CDR3 coding DNA: TGTGCCAGCAGCTTCCTAACCCATTCTGGGGCCAACGTCCTGACTTTC. Translated, it gives CASSFLTHSGANVLTF. The full variable domain, its missing parts supplied by reference TRBV7-6 and TRBJ2-6, is GAGVSQSPRYKVTKRGQDVALRCDPISGHVSLYWYRQALGQGPEFLTYFNYEAQQDKSGLPNDRFSAERPEGSISTLTIQRTEQRDSAMYRCASSFLTHSGANVLTFGAGSRLTVL.